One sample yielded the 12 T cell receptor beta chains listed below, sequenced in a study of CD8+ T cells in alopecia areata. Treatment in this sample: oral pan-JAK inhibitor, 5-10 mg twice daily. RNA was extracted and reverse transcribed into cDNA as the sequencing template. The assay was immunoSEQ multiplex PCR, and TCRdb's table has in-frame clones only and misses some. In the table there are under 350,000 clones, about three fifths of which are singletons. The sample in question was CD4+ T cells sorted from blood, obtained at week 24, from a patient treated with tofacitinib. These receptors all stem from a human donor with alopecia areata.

CDR3 nucleotide sequence: TGTGCCAGCAGCCCGGGACAGGTTATGAACACTGAAGCTTTCTTT. It is translated as CASSPGQVMNTEAFF. The chain is built from TRBV5-6 and TRBJ1-1, with 8 bases that match TRBD1. Germline CDR1 is SGHDT and CDR2 is YYEEEE. This CDR3 has 15 residues. V was pared by 4 bases and J by 0 bases, with 5 bases of the junction left unmatched.

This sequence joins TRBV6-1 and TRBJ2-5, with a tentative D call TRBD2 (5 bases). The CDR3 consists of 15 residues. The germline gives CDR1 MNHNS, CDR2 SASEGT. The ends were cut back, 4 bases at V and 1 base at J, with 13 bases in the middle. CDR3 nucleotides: TGTGCCAGCAGTGTAGCGCGTGCCGGCCAAGAGACCCAGTACTTC. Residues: CASSVARAGQETQYF.

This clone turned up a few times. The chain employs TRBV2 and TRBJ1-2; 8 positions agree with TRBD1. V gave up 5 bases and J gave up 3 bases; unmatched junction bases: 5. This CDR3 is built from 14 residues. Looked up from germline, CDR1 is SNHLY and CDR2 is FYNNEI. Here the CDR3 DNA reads TGTGCCAGCAGTACCGGGACAGGAGACTATGGCTACACCTTC. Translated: CASSTGTGDYGYTF. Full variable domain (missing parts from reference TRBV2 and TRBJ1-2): EPEVTQTPSHQVTQMGQEVILRCVPISNHLYFYWYRQILGQKVEFLVSFYNNEISEKSEIFDDQFSVERPDGSNFTLKIRSTKLEDSAMYFCASSTGTGDYGYTFGSGTRLTVV.

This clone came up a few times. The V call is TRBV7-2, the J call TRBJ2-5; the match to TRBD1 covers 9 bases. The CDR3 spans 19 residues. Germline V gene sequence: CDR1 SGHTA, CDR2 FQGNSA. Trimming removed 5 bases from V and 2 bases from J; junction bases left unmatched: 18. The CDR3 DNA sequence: TGTGCCAGCAGCCCAAGGACAGGGGCTTTATTACGGGCACAAGAGACCCAGTACTTC. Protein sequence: CASSPRTGALLRAQETQYF.

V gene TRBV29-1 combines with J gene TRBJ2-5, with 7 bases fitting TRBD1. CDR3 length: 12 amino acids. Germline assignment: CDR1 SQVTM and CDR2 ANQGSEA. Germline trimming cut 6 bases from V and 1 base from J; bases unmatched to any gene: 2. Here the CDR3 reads CSVTGAQETQYF. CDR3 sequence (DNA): TGCAGCGTAACAGGGGCCCAAGAGACCCAGTACTTC. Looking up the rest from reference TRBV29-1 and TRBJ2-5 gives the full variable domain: SAVISQKPSRDICQRGTSLTIQCQVDSQVTMMFWYRQQPGQSLTLIATANQGSEATYESGFVIDKFPISRPNLTFSTLTVSNMSPEDSSIYLCSVTGAQETQYFGPGTRLLVL.

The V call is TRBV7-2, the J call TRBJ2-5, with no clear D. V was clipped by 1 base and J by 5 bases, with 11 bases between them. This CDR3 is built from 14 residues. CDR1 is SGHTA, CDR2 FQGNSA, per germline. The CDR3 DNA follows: TGTGCCAGCAGCTTAGTCAGGTCCGGGGAGACCCAGTACTTC. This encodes CASSLVRSGETQYF.

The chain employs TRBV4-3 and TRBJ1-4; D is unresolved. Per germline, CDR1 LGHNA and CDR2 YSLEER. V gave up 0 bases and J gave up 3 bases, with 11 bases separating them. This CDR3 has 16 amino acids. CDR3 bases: TGCGCCAGCAGCCAAGATACGGGTATAGCTAATGAAAAACTGTTTTTT. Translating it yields CASSQDTGIANEKLFF.

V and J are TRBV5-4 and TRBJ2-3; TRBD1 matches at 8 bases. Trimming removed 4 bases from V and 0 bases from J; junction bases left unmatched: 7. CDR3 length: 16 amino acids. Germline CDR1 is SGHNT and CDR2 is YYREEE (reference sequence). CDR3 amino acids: CASSTGQGRSTDTQYF. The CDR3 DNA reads TGTGCCAGCAGCACCGGACAGGGCCGCAGCACAGATACGCAGTATTTT.

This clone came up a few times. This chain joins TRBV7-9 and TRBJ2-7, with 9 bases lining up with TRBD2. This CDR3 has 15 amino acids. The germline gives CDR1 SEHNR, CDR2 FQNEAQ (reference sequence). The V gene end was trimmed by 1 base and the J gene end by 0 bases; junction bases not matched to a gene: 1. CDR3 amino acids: CASSLERGDSYEQYF. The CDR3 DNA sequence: TGTGCCAGCAGCTTAGAGCGGGGGGACTCCTACGAGCAGTACTTC.

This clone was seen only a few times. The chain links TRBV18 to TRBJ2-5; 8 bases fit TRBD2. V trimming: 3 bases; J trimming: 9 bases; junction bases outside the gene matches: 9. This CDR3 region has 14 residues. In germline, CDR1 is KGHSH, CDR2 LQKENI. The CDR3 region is CASSPQQERGPQYF. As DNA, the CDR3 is TGTGCCAGCTCACCGCAGCAGGAGCGGGGGCCCCAGTACTTC.

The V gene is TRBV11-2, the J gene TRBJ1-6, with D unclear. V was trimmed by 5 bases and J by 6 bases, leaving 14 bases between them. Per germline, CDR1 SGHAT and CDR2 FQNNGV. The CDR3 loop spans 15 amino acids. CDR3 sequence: CASSARPRPNSPLHF. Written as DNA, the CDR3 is TGTGCCAGCAGCGCCAGGCCGAGGCCTAATTCACCCCTCCACTTT.

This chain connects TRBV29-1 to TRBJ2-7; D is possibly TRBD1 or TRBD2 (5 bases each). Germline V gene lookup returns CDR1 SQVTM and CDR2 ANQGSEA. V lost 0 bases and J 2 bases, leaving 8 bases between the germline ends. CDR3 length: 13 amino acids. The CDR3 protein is CSVEEGTAYEQYF. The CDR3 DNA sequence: TGCAGCGTTGAAGAGGGGACGGCCTACGAGCAGTACTTC.